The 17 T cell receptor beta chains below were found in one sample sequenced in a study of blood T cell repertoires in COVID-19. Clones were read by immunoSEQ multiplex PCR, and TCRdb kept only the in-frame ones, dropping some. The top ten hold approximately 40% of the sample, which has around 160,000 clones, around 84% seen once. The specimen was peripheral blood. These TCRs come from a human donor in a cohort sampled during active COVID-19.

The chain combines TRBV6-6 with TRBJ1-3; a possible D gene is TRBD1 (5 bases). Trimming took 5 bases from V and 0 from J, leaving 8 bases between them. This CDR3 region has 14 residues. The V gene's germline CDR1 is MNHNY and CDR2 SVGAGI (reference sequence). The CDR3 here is CASSPTVSGNTIYF. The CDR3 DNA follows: TGTGCCAGCAGTCCGACAGTCTCTGGAAACACCATATATTTT.

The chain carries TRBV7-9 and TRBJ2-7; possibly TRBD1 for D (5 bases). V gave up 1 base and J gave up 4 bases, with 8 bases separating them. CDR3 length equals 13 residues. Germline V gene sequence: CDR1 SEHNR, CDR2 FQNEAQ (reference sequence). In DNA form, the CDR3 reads TGTGCCAGCAGCTTAGAGGGGCAGTACGAGCAGTACTTC. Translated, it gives CASSLEGQYEQYF.

The CDR3 here is CASSQGTGRYSSYEQYF. CDR3 DNA: TGCGCCAGCAGCCAGGGGACAGGGCGATATAGCTCCTACGAGCAGTACTTC. This rearrangement joins TRBV4-1 to TRBJ2-7; 9 bases match TRBD1. The CDR3 is 17 amino acids. Germline CDR1 reads MGHRA; CDR2 reads YSYEKL. Unmatched junction bases numbered 9, after V lost 3 bases and J lost 0 bases.

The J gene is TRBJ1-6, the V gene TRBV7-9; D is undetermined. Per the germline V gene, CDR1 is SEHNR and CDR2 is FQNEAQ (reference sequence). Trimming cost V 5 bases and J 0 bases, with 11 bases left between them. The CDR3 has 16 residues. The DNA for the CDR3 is TGTGCCAGCAGCCCCCAGCACAGCTCCTATAATTCACCCCTCCACTTT. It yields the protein CASSPQHSSYNSPLHF.

CDR3 sequence: CASSSTLAGVPSGTQYF. The CDR3 coding sequence is TGTGCCAGCAGCTCGACTCTAGCGGGGGTCCCTTCGGGGACCCAGTACTTC. The J gene is TRBJ2-5, the V gene TRBV9, with TRBD2 matching 10 bases. The CDR3 contains 17 residues. Looked up from germline, CDR1 is SGDLS and CDR2 is YYNGEE. Losses at the gene ends were 4 bases for V and 7 bases for J; bases not matched to a gene: 16. Full variable domain (outside the CDR3, taken from reference TRBV9 and TRBJ2-5): DSGVTQTPKHLITATGQRVTLRCSPRSGDLSVYWYQQSLDQGLQFLIQYYNGEERAKGNILERFSAQQFPDLHSELNLSSLELGDSALYFCASSSTLAGVPSGTQYFGPGTRLLVL.

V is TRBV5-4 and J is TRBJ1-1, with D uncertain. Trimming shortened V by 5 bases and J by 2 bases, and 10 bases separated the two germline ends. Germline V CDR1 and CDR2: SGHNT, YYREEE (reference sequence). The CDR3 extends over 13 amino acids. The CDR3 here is CASSSSVNTEAFF. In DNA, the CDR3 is TGTGCCAGCAGTTCTTCAGTAAACACTGAAGCTTTCTTT. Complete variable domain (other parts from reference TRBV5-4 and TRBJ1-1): ETGVTQSPTHLIKTRGQQVTLRCSSQSGHNTVSWYQQALGQGPQFIFQYYREEENGRGNFPPRFSGLQFPNYSSELNVNALELDDSALYLCASSSSVNTEAFFGQGTRLTVV.

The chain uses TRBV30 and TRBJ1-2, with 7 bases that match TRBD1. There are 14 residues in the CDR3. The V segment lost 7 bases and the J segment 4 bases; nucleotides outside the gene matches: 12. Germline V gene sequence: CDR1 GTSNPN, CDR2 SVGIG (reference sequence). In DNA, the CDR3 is TGTGCCTTCCTTTGGCAGGGGGAGATCTATGGCTACACCTTC. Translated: CAFLWQGEIYGYTF.

The CDR3 here is CASSLDRWSEQFF. The CDR3 DNA reads as TGTGCCAGCAGCTTAGATCGTTGGAGTGAGCAGTTCTTC. The J gene is TRBJ2-1, the V gene TRBV7-9; D gene uncertain. Germline V gene lookup returns CDR1 SEHNR and CDR2 FQNEAQ (reference sequence). The V end was cut by 1 base, the J end by 9 bases, with 10 bases between. There are 13 residues in the CDR3.

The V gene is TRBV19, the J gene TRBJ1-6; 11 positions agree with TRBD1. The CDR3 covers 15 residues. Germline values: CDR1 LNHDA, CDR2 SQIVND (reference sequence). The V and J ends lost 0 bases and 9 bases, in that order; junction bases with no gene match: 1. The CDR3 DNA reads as TGTGCCAGTAGTATAGAGGGGACAGGGGGTTCACCCCTCCACTTT. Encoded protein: CASSIEGTGGSPLHF. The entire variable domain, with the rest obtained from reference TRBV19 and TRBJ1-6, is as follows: DGGITQSPKYLFRKEGQNVTLSCEQNLNHDAMYWYRQDPGQGLRLIYYSQIVNDFQKGDIAEGYSVSREKKESFPLTVTSAQKNPTAFYLCASSIEGTGGSPLHFGNGTRLTVT.

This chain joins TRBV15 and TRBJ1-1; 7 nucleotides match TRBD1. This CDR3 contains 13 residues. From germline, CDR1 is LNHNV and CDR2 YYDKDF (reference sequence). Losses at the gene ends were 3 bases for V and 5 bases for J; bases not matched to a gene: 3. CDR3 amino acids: CATSRNRGTEAFF. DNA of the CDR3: TGTGCCACCAGCAGGAACAGGGGTACTGAAGCTTTCTTT.

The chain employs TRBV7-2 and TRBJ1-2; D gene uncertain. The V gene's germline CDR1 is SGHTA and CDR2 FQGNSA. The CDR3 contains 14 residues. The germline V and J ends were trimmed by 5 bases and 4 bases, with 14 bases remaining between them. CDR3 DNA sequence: TGTGCCAGCAGCCGCCACGGAGAGATCTATGGCTACACCTTC. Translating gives CASSRHGEIYGYTF.

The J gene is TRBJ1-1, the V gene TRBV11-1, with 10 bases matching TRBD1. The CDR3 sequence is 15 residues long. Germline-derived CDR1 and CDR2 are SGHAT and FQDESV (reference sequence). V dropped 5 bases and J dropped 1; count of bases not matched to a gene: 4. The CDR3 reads CASSARQGANTEAFF. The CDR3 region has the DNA TGTGCCAGCAGCGCCCGACAGGGGGCGAACACTGAAGCTTTCTTT. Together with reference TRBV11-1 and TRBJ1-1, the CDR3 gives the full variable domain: EAEVAQSPRYKITEKSQAVAFWCDPISGHATLYWYRQILGQGPELLVQFQDESVVDDSQLPKDRFSAERLKGVDSTLKIQPAELGDSAMYLCASSARQGANTEAFFGQGTRLTVV.

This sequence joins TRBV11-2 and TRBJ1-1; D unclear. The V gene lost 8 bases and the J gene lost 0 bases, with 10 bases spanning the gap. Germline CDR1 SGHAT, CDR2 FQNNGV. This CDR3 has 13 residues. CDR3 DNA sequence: TGTGCCAGCTCACCCCAGGTGAACACTGAAGCTTTCTTT. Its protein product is CASSPQVNTEAFF.

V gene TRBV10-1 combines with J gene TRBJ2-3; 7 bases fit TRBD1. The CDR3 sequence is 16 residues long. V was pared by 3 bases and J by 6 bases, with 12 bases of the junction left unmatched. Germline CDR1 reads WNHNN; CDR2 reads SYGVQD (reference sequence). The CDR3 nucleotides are TGCGCCAGCAGTGATACAGGGAAGGGGGCCGGGGATACGCAGTATTTT. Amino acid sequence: CASSDTGKGAGDTQYF.

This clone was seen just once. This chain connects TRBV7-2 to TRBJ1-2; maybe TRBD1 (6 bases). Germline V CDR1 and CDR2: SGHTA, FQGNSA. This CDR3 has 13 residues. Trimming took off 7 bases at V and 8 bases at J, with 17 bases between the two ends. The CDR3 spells CASIGLLTGGYTF. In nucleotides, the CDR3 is TGTGCCAGCATCGGGCTTTTAACAGGGGGCTACACCTTC.

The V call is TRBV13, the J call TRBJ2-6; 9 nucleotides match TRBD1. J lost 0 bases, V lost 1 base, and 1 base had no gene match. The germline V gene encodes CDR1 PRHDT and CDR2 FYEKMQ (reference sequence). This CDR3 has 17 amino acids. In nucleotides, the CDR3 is TGTGCCAGCAGCTTAGAACAGGGGGCCTCTGGGGCCAACGTCCTGACTTTC. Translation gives CASSLEQGASGANVLTF. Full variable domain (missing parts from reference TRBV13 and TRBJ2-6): AAGVIQSPRHLIKEKRETATLKCYPIPRHDTVYWYQQGPGQDPQFLISFYEKMQSDKGSIPDRFSAQQFSDYHSELNMSSLELGDSALYFCASSLEQGASGANVLTFGAGSRLTVL.

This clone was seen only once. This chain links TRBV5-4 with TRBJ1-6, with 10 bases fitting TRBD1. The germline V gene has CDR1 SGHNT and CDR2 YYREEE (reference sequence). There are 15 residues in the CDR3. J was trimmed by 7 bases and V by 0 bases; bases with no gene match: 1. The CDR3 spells CASSLVGQGNSPLHF. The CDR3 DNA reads TGTGCCAGCAGCTTGGTGGGACAGGGGAATTCACCCCTCCACTTT.